These 14 T cell receptor beta chains came from one sample sequenced in a study of blood T cell repertoires in COVID-19. The assay was immunoSEQ multiplex PCR, and TCRdb's table has in-frame clones only and misses some. The sample records some 230,000 clones, more than 80% being singletons. Sequenced: PBMCs or T cells enriched from blood (not recorded which). Source of these receptors: a woman under 30 in a cohort exposed to, infected with or recovered from COVID-19 (not recorded which).

The gene calls are TRBV6-2 or TRBV6-3 and TRBJ2-2, with D possibly matching TRBD2 (5 bases). The CDR3 sequence is 12 residues long. Trimming left V 5 bases short and J 4 bases short, with 5 bases between. Germline CDR1 is MNHEY and CDR2 is SVGEGT. The CDR3 sequence is CASSRGTGELFF. The DNA of the CDR3 is TGTGCCAGCAGTCGGGGCACCGGGGAGCTGTTTTTT.

This chain uses TRBV21-1 with TRBJ1-5; no check of the table's D call, TRBD1, against the DNA was made. TRBV21-1 is noted as a pseudogene. The CDR3 is made up of 14 amino acids. The DNA of the CDR3 is TGTGCCAGCAGCAGTCCAGGGGTAGGCCAGCCCCAGCATTTT. It translates to CASSSPGVGQPQHF.

This clone was seen a single time. The chain links TRBV2 to TRBJ1-1, with 7 positions matching TRBD1. Germline CDR1 and CDR2: SNHLY and FYNNEI. The CDR3 sequence is 14 residues long. J gave up 3 bases and V 7 bases, and 8 bases lay outside the gene matches. The CDR3 bases are TGTGCCAGCAAAAGCAGGGGGTTCTACACTGAAGCTTTCTTT. Translation: CASKSRGFYTEAFF. The complete variable domain, with remaining parts taken from reference TRBV2 and TRBJ1-1, reads EPEVTQTPSHQVTQMGQEVILRCVPISNHLYFYWYRQILGQKVEFLVSFYNNEISEKSEIFDDQFSVERPDGSNFTLKIRSTKLEDSAMYFCASKSRGFYTEAFFGQGTRLTVV.

This clone occurred a few times. The rearrangement links TRBV6-6 to TRBJ1-2, with TRBD1 identical over 10 bases. The CDR3 sequence is 12 residues long. After removal of 8 bases from V and 8 bases from J, the junction contained 5 bases not matched to a gene. Germline CDR1 is MNHNY and CDR2 is SVGAGI (reference sequence). The CDR3 DNA follows: TGTGCCAGCGGGACAGGGGATCGCGGCTACACCTTC. Translated: CASGTGDRGYTF.

The chain uses TRBV5-4 and TRBJ2-3, with a possible D match to TRBD2 (5 bases). Per the germline V gene, CDR1 is SGHNT and CDR2 is YYREEE (reference sequence). Trimming shortened V by 3 bases and J by 2 bases, and 13 bases separated the two germline ends. The CDR3 extends over 15 amino acids. CDR3 sequence: CASSSLGLYTDTQYF. The DNA for the CDR3 is TGTGCCAGCAGCTCTCTAGGACTGTACACAGATACGCAGTATTTT.

The rearrangement uses TRBV21-1 and TRBJ1-5; no check of the table's D call, TRBD1, against the DNA was made. TRBV21-1 is flagged as a pseudogene. CDR3 length: 18 amino acids. CDR3 loop: CASSPRDRGDMNNQPQHF. CDR3 coding DNA: TGTGCCAGCAGCCCCCGTGACAGGGGTGACATGAACAATCAGCCCCAGCATTTT.

The chain combines TRBV4-2 with TRBJ1-4, with TRBD1 as a possible D gene (5 bases). This CDR3 is built from 16 residues. CDR1 is LGHNA and CDR2 is YNFKEQ in the germline V gene. V was clipped by 0 bases and J by 4 bases, with 12 bases between them. The CDR3 bases are TGTGCCAGCAGCCAAGATTACCGGGGGAGTAATGAAAAACTGTTTTTT. Translated, it gives CASSQDYRGSNEKLFF.

The CDR3, as DNA: TGTGCCAGCAGAGGACAGGAAAATTCACCCCTCCACTTT. This gives the protein CASRGQENSPLHF. The chain joins TRBV6-4 to TRBJ1-6, with 7 bases that match TRBD1. Germline V lookup: CDR1 MRHNA, CDR2 SNTAGT. V gave up 6 bases and J gave up 7 bases; unmatched junction bases: 3. CDR3 length: 13 residues.

This clone occurred a few times. The chain carries TRBV11-2 and TRBJ1-1; 8 bases are a match to TRBD1. The J segment lost 0 bases and the V segment lost 5 bases, leaving 2 bases of the junction unmatched. Germline lookup yields CDR1 SGHAT and CDR2 FQNNGV. The CDR3 extends over 14 amino acids. CDR3 in DNA: TGTGCCAGCAGCGCGGACAGGGTGAACACTGAAGCTTTCTTT. Protein: CASSADRVNTEAFF.

The gene calls are TRBV7-8 and TRBJ1-5; 10 bases align to TRBD1. This CDR3 is 18 amino acids long. V lost 8 bases and J lost 1; bases outside the gene matches: 14. Germline CDR1 is SGHVS and CDR2 is FQNEAQ. CDR3 DNA sequence: TGTGCCAGCGCTGAGAGTCCGGGACAGGGGTGGAGCAATCAGCCCCAGCATTTT. Translated: CASAESPGQGWSNQPQHF.

The V gene is TRBV11-2, the J gene TRBJ2-5; TRBD1 matches 8 bases. J gave up 5 bases and V 3 bases, and 8 bases lay outside the gene matches. Per germline, CDR1 SGHAT and CDR2 FQNNGV. This CDR3 contains 15 residues. The CDR3 bases are TGTGCCAGCAGCTTTTTCGGACAGGGACGGGAGACCCAGTACTTC. Its protein is CASSFFGQGRETQYF. The full variable domain, completed using reference TRBV11-2 and TRBJ2-5, is EAGVAQSPRYKIIEKRQSVAFWCNPISGHATLYWYQQILGQGPKLLIQFQNNGVVDDSQLPKDRFSAERLKGVDSTLKIQPAKLEDSAVYLCASSFFGQGRETQYFGPGTRLLVL.

The J gene is TRBJ1-1, the V gene TRBV3-1 (or the pseudogene TRBV3-2); a weak D match, TRBD1 (5 bases). Per the germline V gene, CDR1 is LGHDT and CDR2 is YNNKEL (reference sequence). Trimming took off 0 bases at V and 4 bases at J, with 9 bases between the two ends. CDR3 length: 14 amino acids. The CDR3 nucleotides read TGTGCCAGCAGCCAAGACGGCGGGGCCACTGAAGCTTTCTTT. This gives the protein CASSQDGGATEAFF.

The chain employs TRBV3-1 (or the pseudogene TRBV3-2) and TRBJ2-5, with TRBD2 matching over 7 bases. The CDR3 covers 15 residues. CDR1 is LGHDT and CDR2 is YNNKEL in the germline V gene (reference sequence). V gave up 1 base and J gave up 2 bases; unmatched junction bases: 4. This CDR3 reads CASSQAPSGQETQYF. CDR3 DNA: TGTGCCAGCAGCCAAGCACCTAGCGGACAAGAGACCCAGTACTTC.

The rearrangement joins TRBV19 to TRBJ2-1, with a possible D match to TRBD2 (6 bases). V was trimmed by 3 bases and J by 0 bases, leaving 9 bases between them. The CDR3 totals 15 residues. Germline V lookup: CDR1 LNHDA, CDR2 SQIVND (reference sequence). The CDR3 region is CASSIDGSSYNEQFF. CDR3 sequence (DNA): TGTGCCAGTAGTATTGACGGGAGCTCCTACAATGAGCAGTTCTTC.